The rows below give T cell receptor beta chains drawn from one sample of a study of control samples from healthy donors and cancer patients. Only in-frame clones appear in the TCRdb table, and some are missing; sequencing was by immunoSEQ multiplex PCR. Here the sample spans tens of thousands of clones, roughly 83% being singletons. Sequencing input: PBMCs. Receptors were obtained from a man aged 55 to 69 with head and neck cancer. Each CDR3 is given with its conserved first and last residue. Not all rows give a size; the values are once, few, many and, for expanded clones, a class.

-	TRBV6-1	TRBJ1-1	CASTQLRGNTEAFF
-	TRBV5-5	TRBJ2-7	CASSEYLGTANEQYF
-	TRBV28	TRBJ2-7	CASSSVRGYEQYF
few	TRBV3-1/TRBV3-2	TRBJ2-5	CASSQVEGVAQYF
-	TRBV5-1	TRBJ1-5	CASSLGGTANQPQHF
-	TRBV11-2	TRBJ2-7	CASSLGGTYEQYF
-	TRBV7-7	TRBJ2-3	CASSVTQSTDTQYF
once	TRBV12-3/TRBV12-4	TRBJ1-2	CASTSGTGDGYTF
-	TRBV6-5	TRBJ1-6	CASRVTGRDSPLHF
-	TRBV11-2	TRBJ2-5	CASSSTGGRETQYF
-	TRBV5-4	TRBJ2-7	CASSWGRPTGGPYEQYF
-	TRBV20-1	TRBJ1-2	CSASPNYGYTF
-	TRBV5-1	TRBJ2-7	CASSATSGPSYEQYF
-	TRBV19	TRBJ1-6	CASSMKKGQGNSPLHF
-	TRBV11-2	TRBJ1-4	CASSLGLGAREKLFF
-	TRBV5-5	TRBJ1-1	CASSRDSSPNTEAFF
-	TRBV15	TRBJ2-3	CATSRDRGTKKRVDGDTQYF
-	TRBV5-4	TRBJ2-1	CASSLAPSSYNEQFF
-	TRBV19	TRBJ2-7	CASRWTGQGEQYF
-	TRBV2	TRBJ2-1	CASSVGTYNEQFF
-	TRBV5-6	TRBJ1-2	CASSSRQGKDYGYTF
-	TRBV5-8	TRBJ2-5	CASSLDLQGWETQYF
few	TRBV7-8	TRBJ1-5	CASSLATGDQPQHF
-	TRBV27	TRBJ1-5	CASSLAGGRQPQHF
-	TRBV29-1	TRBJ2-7	CSVPRTGGEQYF
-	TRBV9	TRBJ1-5	CASSVDGGTGGQPQHF
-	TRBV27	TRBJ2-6	CASSRGTDSYSGANVLTF
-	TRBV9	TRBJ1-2	CASSSSFEGLYGYTF
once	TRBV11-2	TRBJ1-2	CASRPPGQGLDGYTF
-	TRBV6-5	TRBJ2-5	CASSPRQARETQYF
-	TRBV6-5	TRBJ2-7	CASSRLDGTYEQYF